This T cell receptor (beta chain) was observed in a study of vaccination and CD4 T cells after COVID-19. Cultured CD4+ T cell DNA underwent sequencing with the Oncomine TCR Beta short-read assay. TCRdb re-derived calls from the PCR reads in MiXCR, one entry per CDR3 protein. The profile covers about 7,800 distinct CDR3 sequences, with 30% to 40% appearing a single time and around 20% taken by the ten largest. As for treatment: roughly 11-day PBMC culture with coronavirus spike peptide pools or control peptides (ViraFEST assay). It was before the COVID-19 pandemic (2011-2018) that the unexposed donor's CD4+ T cells were collected. ViraFEST used peptide pools to expand antigen-specific T cells, then sequenced TCRs. As concerns this clonotype: Its antigen is undetermined.

Sequencing used CD4+ T cells from blood, cultured in vitro. The sequence was collected from a human donor in good health.

CDR3 residues: CAWDRGLNTEAFF. In DNA, the CDR3 is TGTGCCTGGGACCGAGGCCTCAACACTGAAGCTTTCTTT. The chain employs TRBV30 and TRBJ1-1, with D uncertain. Trimming pared 5 bases from V and 2 bases from J, leaving 12 bases between. This CDR3 spans 13 amino acids. Germline V gene sequence: CDR1 GTSNPN, CDR2 SVGIG (reference sequence).